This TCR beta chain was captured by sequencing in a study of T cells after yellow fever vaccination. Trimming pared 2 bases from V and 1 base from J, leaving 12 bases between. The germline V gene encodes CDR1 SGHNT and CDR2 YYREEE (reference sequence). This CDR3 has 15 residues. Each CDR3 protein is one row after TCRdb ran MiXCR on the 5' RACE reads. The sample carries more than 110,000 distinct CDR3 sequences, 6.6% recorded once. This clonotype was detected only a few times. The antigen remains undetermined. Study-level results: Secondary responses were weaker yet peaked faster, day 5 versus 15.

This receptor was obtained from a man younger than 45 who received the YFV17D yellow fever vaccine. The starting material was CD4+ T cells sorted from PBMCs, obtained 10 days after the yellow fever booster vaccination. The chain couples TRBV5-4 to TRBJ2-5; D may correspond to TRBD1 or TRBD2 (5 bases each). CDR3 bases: TGTGCCAGCAGCTTCCCGCAGGGAGCCCAAGAGACCCAGTACTTC. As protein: CASSFPQGAQETQYF. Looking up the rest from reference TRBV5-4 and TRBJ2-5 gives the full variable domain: ETGVTQSPTHLIKTRGQQVTLRCSSQSGHNTVSWYQQALGQGPQFIFQYYREEENGRGNFPPRFSGLQFPNYSSELNVNALELDDSALYLCASSFPQGAQETQYFGPGTRLLVL.